The source of this T cell receptor (beta chain) is a study of shared clonotypes between healthy human individuals. TCRdb keeps only in-frame clones here, not all; method: immunoSEQ multiplex PCR. The table has more than 1.2 million clones, 98% seen once; the top ten hold around 0.38%. Germline V gives CDR1 SGHTA, CDR2 FQGNSA. V lost 5 bases, J lost 3 bases, and 20 bases lay in between. There are 16 residues in the CDR3. The source material was naive CD4+ T cells sorted from blood. Stated subset: CD45RA+ positively selected. J is TRBJ2-7 and V is TRBV7-2; TRBD1 might be the D (6 bases). The sequence derives from a man aged 25-45 years in good health. CDR3 loop: CASSPGPGRGDYEQYF. As DNA, the CDR3 is TGTGCCAGCAGCCCCGGTCCCGGCAGGGGAGACTACGAGCAGTACTTC.